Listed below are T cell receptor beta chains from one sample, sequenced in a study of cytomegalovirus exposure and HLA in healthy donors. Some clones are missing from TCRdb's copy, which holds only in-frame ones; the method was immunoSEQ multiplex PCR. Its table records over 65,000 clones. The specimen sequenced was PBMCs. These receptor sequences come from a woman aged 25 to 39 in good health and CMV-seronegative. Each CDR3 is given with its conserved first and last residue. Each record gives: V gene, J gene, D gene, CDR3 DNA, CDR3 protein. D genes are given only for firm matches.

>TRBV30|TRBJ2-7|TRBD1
TGTGCCTGGACCCCCGGGACAGCCAGTTCCTACGAGCAGTACTTC
CAWTPGTASSYEQYF
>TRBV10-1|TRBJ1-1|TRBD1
TGCGCCAGCAGTGCCGGCGGGACAGGGGTGACTGAAGCTTTCTTT
CASSAGGTGVTEAFF
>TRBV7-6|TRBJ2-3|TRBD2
TGTGCCAGCAGCTTAGGGGCTAGCGGGAGTGGAAATACGCAGTATTTT
CASSLGASGSGNTQYF
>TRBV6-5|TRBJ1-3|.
TGTGCCAGCAGGGATACTTGGGGAGCTGGAAACACCATATATTTT
CASRDTWGAGNTIYF
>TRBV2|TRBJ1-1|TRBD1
TGTGCCAGCAGCAGGACAGGGGGTATGAACACTGAAGCTTTCTTT
CASSRTGGMNTEAFF
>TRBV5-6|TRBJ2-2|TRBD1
TGTGCCAGCAGCTCATCGGGACAGGGGAATACCGGGGAGCTGTTTTTT
CASSSSGQGNTGELFF
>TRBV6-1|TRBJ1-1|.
TGTGCCAGCAGTGACGCGGTCGGGGGTCTCACTGAAGCTTTCTTT
CASSDAVGGLTEAFF
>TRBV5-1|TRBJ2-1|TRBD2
TGCGCCAGCAGCTTAGCCCTAGCGGGGGTCCCAATATACAATGAGCAGTTCTTC
CASSLALAGVPIYNEQFF
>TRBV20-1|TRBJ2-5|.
TGCAGTGCGGGAGTGGAGAACCAGTACTTC
CSAGVENQYF
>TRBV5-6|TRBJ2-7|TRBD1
TGTGCCAGCAGCGGTGGGACAGGGTACTACGAGCAGTACTTC
CASSGGTGYYEQYF
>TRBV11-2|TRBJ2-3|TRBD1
TGTGCCAGCAGCTCACCACGGACAGGTTACAAAGATACGCAGTATTTT
CASSSPRTGYKDTQYF
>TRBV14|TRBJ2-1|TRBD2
TGTGCCAGCAGCCGAGGACTAGCGGGCTCCTACAATGAGCAGTTCTTC
CASSRGLAGSYNEQFF
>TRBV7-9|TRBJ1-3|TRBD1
TGTGCCAGCAGTAGTCCTACAGGGGGAGTAGGAAACACCATATATTTT
CASSSPTGGVGNTIYF
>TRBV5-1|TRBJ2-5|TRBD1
TGCGCCAGCAGCTTGATCGGACAGGGGGTTCAAGAGACCCAGTACTTC
CASSLIGQGVQETQYF
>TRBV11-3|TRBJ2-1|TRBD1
TGTGCCAGCTTTGGACAGGGGCGGTATGAGCAGTTCTTC
CASFGQGRYEQFF
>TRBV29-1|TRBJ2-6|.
TGCAGCGTTGAAATAGATGGAACAGCTGGGGCCAACGTCCTGACTTTC
CSVEIDGTAGANVLTF
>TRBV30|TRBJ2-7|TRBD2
TGTGCCTACTTTTCACCGGGGGGTAGCTCCTACGAGCAGTACTTC
CAYFSPGGSSYEQYF
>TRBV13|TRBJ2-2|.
TGTGCCAGCACAATACGAGGGACCGGGGAGCTGTTTTTT
CASTIRGTGELFF
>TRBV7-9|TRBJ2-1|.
TGTGCCAGCAGCCCGAGACAGCATGACTCCGACAATGAGCAGTTCTTC
CASSPRQHDSDNEQFF
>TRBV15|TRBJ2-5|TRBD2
TGTGCCACCAGCAGGGCCGGGACTAGCGGCCAAGAGACCCAGTACTTC
CATSRAGTSGQETQYF
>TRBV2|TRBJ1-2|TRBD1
TGTGCCAGCAAGCCGGGACAGGGGAACTATGGCTACACCTTC
CASKPGQGNYGYTF
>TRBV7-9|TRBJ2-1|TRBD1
TGTGCCAGCAGCTTCCCGGGACAGTCCTACAATGAGCAGTTCTTC
CASSFPGQSYNEQFF
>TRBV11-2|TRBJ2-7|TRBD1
TGTGCCAGCAGCTTTTCGAGACAGGGGGTAACCTACGAGCAGTACTTC
CASSFSRQGVTYEQYF
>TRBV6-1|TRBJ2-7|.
TGTGCCAGCAGTGCAGACTACGAGCAGTACTTC
CASSADYEQYF
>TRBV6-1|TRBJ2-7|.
TGTGCCAGCAGAGGGTCAGGGGTAGTGTACGAGCAGTACTTC
CASRGSGVVYEQYF
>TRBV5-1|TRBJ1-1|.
TGCGCCAGCATGCCTGGTTCGGCGGCCACTGAAGCTTTCTTT
CASMPGSAATEAFF
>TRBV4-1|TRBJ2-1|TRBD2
TGCGCCAGCAGCAAGGGACTAGCGGGAGTCTACAATGAGCAGTTCTTC
CASSKGLAGVYNEQFF
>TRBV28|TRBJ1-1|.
TGTGCCAGCAGTCCCGGGACAGAAGCTTTCTTT
CASSPGTEAFF
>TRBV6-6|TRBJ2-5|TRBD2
TGTGCCAGCAGTTTACCGACTAGCGGGGGGGTAGGAACCCAGTACTTC
CASSLPTSGGVGTQYF
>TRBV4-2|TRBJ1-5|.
TGTGCCAGCAGCCAAGATGGTACGGGTCAGCCCCAGCATTTT
CASSQDGTGQPQHF
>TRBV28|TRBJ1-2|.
TGTGCCAGCAGTTTATCGGTTAACTATGGCTACACCTTC
CASSLSVNYGYTF
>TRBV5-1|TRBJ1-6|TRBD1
TGCGCCAGCAGCTTACGGGACAGGGGGGATCTTACCCTCCACTTT
CASSLRDRGDLTLHF
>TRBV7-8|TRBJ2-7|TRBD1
TGTGCCAGCAGCACCCAGAAAGGGGGCGCCGGGCAGTACTTC
CASSTQKGGAGQYF
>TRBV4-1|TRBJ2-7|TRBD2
TGCGCCAGCAGCCAAAGACTAGCGGGGGGGCCGCGGTCCTACGAGCAGTACTTC
CASSQRLAGGPRSYEQYF
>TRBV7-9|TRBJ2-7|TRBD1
TGTGCCAGCAGCGAAGGACAGGGGAAGGCCTACGAGCAGTACTTC
CASSEGQGKAYEQYF
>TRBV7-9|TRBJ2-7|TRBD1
TGTGCCAGCAGCTCCCCCGGGACAGGGACTTACGAGCAGTACTTC
CASSSPGTGTYEQYF
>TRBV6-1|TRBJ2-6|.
TGTGCCAGCAGCATGAGCTCTGGGGCCAACGTCCTGACTTTC
CASSMSSGANVLTF
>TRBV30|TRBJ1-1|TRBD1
TGTGCCTGGGAGGGACAGGGGGAGCACGGAAGGACTGAAGCTTTCTTT
CAWEGQGEHGRTEAFF
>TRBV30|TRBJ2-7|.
TGTGCCTGGTCTAACGGAGGACCCTACGAGCAGTACTTC
CAWSNGGPYEQYF
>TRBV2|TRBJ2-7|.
TGTGCCAGCAGCCGATCTGATAGTCCGGAGCAGTACTTC
CASSRSDSPEQYF
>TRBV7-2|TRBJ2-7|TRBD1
TGTGCCAGCAGCTCCGACTCGACAGGGGGCTTCTACGAGCAGTACTTC
CASSSDSTGGFYEQYF
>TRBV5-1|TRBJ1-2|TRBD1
TGCGCCAGCAGCGCCGGGACAGGAAACTATGGCTACACCTTC
CASSAGTGNYGYTF
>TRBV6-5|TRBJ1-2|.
TGTGCCAGCAGCAGGCATGAGGGTTATGGCTACACCTTC
CASSRHEGYGYTF
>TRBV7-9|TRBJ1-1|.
TGTGCCAGCAGCTTAAGTCAGGGATCATATTTCGCTGAAGCTTTCTTT
CASSLSQGSYFAEAFF
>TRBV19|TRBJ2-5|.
TGTGCCAGTAGCCCGGGAACCCAGTACTTC
CASSPGTQYF